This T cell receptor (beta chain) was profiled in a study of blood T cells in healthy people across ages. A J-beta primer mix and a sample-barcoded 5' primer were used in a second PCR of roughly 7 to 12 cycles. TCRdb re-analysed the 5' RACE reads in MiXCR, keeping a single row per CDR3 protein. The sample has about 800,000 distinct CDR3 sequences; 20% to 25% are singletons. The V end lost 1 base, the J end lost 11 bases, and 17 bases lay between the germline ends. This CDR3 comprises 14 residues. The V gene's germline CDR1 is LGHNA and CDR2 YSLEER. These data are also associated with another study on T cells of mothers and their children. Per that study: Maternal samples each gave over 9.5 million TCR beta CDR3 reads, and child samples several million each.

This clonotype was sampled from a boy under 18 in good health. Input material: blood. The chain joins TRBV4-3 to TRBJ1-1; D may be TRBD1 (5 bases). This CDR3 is CASSQGGGTVEAFF. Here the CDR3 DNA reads TGCGCCAGCAGCCAAGGGGGCGGGACTGTTGAGGCTTTCTTT.